This TCR beta chain is from a study of blood T cell repertoires in COVID-19. In the study overall: The origin of the acute and convalescent COVID-19 samples was the United States, Italy and Spain. Nucleic acid was either cDNA or gDNA, and it came from T cells, B-cell-depleted T cells, or PBMCs.

Seattle participants joined during active infection and were tracked over time. Original processing notes: Reference gene primer amplification gave nucleated cell count estimates. TCRdb's copy holds only in-frame clones and misses some; the assay was immunoSEQ multiplex PCR. V, J and clone size derive from that table, while D and trimming were established from the DNA sequence. The sample gives 300,000 to 450,000 clones, about 89% of which show up once; about 2% is in the top ten. This clone was picked up a small number of times. Germline loops: CDR1 MNHEY, CDR2 SVGAGI. Trimming at V came to 8 bases and at J to 12 bases, leaving 9 bases not matched to a gene. The CDR3 length is 14 residues.

The sequenced sample was peripheral blood. The chain couples TRBV6-5 to TRBJ2-1, with 14 nucleotides matching TRBD2. The clonotype was recovered from a woman aged 55-69 years with COVID-19, enrolled during active disease. CDR3 protein: CASGRTSGGIWQFF. For the CDR3, the DNA is TGTGCCAGCGGTCGGACTAGCGGGGGGATATGGCAGTTCTTC.